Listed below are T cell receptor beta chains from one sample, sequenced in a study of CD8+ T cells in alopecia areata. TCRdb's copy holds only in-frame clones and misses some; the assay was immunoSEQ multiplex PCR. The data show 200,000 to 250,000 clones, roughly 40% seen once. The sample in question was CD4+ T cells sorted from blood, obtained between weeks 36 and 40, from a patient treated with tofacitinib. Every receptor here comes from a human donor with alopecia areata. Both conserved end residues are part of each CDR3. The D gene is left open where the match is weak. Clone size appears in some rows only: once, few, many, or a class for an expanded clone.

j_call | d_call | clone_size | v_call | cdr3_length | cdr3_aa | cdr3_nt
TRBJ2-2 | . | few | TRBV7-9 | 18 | CASSPSEGPQPWAGELFF | TGTGCCAGCAGCCCCAGTGAGGGTCCCCAACCTTGGGCCGGGGAGCTGTTTTTT
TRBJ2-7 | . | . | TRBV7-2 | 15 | CASSLGKSWGYEQYF | TGTGCCAGCAGCTTAGGGAAATCTTGGGGATACGAGCAGTACTTC
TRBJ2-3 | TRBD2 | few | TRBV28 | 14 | CASGTSGYTDTQYF | TGTGCCAGCGGGACTAGCGGATACACAGATACGCAGTATTTT
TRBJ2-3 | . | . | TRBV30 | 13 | CAWSVAGADTQYF | TGTGCCTGGAGTGTTGCTGGAGCAGATACGCAGTATTTT
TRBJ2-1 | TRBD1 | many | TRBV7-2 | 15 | CASSLGRDSYNEQFF | TGTGCCAGCAGCCTAGGTAGGGACAGCTACAATGAGCAGTTCTTC
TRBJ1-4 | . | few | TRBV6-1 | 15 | CASRKNSATNEKLFF | TGTGCCAGCAGAAAGAACAGCGCAACTAATGAAAAACTGTTTTTT
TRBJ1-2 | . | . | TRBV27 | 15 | CASRSRGGGGYGYTF | TGTGCCAGCAGGTCCCGGGGTGGGGGGGGCTATGGCTACACCTTC
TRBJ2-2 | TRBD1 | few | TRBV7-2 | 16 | CASSRATGGASGELFF | TGTGCCAGCTCTAGGGCGACAGGGGGCGCTTCCGGGGAGCTGTTTTTT
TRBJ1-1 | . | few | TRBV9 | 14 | CASSPHTENTEAFF | TGTGCCAGCAGCCCTCACACAGAGAACACTGAAGCTTTCTTT
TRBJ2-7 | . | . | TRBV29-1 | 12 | CSVVEGSYEQYF | TGCAGCGTTGTAGAGGGCTCCTACGAGCAGTACTTC
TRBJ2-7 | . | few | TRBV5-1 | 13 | CASSLRESYEQYF | TGCGCCAGCAGCTTGAGGGAATCCTACGAGCAGTACTTC
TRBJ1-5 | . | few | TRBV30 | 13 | CAAAWDSNQPQHF | TGTGCCGCTGCCTGGGATAGCAATCAGCCCCAGCATTTT
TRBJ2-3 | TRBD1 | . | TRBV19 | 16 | CASSLASTGPPDTQYF | TGTGCCAGTAGCCTGGCCTCGACAGGGCCGCCAGATACGCAGTATTTT
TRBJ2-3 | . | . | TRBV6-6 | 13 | CASRPPGVDTQYF | TGTGCCAGCAGACCTCCAGGGGTAGATACGCAGTATTTT
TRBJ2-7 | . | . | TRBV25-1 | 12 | CASSEGVGEQYF | TGTGCCAGCAGCGAAGGGGTGGGCGAGCAGTACTTC
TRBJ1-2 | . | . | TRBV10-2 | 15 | CASSEIQEANYGYTF | TGCGCCAGCAGTGAGATCCAAGAAGCTAACTATGGCTACACCTTC
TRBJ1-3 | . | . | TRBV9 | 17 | CASSYEPTPDSGNTIYF | TGTGCCAGCAGCTACGAACCGACACCTGACTCTGGAAACACCATATATTTT
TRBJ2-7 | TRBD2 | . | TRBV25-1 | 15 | CASRSFSGQRYEQYF | TGTGCCAGCAGATCCTTTAGCGGGCAGCGCTACGAGCAGTACTTC
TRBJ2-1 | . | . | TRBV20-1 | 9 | CRHGDEQFF | TGCAGGCACGGAGATGAGCAGTTCTTC
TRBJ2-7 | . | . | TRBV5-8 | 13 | CASSQMGGNEQYF | TGTGCCAGCAGCCAAATGGGCGGTAACGAGCAGTACTTC
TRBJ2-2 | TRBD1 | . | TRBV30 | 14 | CAWTWDRNTGELFF | TGTGCCTGGACCTGGGACAGGAACACCGGGGAGCTGTTTTTT
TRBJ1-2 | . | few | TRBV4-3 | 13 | CASSQDRGYGYTF | TGCGCCAGCAGCCAAGATCGGGGCTATGGCTACACCTTC